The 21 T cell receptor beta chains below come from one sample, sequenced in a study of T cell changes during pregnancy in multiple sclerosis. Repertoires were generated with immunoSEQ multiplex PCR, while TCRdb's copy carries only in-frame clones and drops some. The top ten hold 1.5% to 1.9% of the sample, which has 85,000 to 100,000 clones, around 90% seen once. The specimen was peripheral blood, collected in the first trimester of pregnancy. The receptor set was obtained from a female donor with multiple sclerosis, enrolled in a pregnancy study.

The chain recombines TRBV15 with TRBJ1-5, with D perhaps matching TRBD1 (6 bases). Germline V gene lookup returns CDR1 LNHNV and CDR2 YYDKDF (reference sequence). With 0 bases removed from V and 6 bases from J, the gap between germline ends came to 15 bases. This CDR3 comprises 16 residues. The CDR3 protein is CATSREGQGLRQPQHF. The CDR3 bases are TGTGCCACCAGCAGAGAGGGGCAGGGGTTACGTCAGCCCCAGCATTTT. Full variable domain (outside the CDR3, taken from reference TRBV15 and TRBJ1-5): DAMVIQNPRYQVTQFGKPVTLSCSQTLNHNVMYWYQQKSSQAPKLLFHYYDKDFNNEADTPDNFQSRRPNTSFCFLDIRSPGLGDTAMYLCATSREGQGLRQPQHFGDGTRLSIL.

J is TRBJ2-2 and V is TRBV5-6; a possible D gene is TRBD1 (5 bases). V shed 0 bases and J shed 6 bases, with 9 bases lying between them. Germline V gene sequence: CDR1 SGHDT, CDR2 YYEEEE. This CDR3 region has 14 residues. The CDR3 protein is CASSLAGLAGELFF. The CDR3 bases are TGTGCCAGCAGCTTGGCAGGGTTGGCCGGGGAGCTGTTTTTT.

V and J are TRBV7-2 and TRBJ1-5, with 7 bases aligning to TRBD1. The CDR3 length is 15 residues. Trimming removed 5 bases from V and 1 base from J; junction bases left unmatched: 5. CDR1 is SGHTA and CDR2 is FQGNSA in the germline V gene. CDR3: CASSRDRVSNQPQHF. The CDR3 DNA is TGTGCCAGCAGCCGCGACAGGGTCAGCAATCAGCCCCAGCATTTT.

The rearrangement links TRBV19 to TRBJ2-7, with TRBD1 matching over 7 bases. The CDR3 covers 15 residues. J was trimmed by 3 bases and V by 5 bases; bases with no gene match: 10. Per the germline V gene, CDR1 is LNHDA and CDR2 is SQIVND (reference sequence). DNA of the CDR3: TGTGCCAGTAGTCCCCGGACAGGCCTGGGCTACGAGCAGTACTTC. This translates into CASSPRTGLGYEQYF.

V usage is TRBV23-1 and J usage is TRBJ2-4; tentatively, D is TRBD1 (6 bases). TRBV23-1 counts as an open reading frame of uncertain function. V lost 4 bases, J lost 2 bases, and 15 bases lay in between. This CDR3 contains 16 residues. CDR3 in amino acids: CASSPPQGHTKNIQYF. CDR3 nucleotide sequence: TGCGCCAGCAGTCCGCCGCAGGGGCATACCAAAAACATTCAGTACTTC.

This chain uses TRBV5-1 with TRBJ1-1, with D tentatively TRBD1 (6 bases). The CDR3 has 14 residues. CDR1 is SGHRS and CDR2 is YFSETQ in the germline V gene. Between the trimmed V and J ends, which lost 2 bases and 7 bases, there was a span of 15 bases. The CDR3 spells CASSFTTGLVEAFF. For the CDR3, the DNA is TGCGCCAGCAGCTTTACTACAGGGCTCGTTGAAGCTTTCTTT.

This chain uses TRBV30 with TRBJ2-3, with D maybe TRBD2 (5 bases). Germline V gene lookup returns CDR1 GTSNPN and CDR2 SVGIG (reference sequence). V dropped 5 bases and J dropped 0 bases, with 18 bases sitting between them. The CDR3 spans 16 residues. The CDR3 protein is CAWLPERTSSTDTQYF. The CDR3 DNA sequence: TGTGCCTGGTTACCGGAGCGGACTTCTAGCACAGATACGCAGTATTTT.

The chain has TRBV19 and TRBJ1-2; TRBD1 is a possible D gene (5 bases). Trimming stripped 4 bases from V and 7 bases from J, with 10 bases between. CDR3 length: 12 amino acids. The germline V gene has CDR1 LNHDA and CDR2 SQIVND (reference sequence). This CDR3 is CASSTGSSGYTF. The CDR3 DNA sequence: TGTGCCAGTAGTACAGGGTCTAGTGGCTACACCTTC.

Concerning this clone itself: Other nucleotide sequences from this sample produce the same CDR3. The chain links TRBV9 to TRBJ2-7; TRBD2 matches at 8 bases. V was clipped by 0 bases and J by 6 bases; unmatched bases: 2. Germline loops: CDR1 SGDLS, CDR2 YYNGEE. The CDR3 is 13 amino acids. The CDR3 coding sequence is TGTGCCAGCAGCGTAGCGGGAGGGGGCGAGCAGTACTTC. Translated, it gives CASSVAGGGEQYF.

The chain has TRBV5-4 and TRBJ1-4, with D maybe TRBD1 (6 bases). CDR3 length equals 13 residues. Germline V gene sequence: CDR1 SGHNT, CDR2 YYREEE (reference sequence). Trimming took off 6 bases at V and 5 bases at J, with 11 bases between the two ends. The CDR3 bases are TGTGCCAGCACCTCAGGGGTGAATGAAAAACTGTTTTTT. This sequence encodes CASTSGVNEKLFF.

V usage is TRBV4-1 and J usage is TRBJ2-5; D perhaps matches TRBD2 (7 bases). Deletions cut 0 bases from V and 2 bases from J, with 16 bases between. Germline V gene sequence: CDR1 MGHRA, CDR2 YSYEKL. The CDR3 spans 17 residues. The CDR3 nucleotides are TGCGCCAGCAGCCAAGATCCGCCGGGGGGCCGGCAAGAGACCCAGTACTTC. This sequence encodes CASSQDPPGGRQETQYF.

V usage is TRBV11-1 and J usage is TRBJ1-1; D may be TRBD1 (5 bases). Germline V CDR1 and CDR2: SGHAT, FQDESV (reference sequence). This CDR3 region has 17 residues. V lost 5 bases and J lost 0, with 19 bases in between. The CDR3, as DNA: TGTGCCAGCAGCCCCCGGGGGATTTCCCCCATGAACACTGAAGCTTTCTTT. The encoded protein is CASSPRGISPMNTEAFF. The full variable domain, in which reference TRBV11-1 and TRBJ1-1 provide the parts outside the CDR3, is EAEVAQSPRYKITEKSQAVAFWCDPISGHATLYWYRQILGQGPELLVQFQDESVVDDSQLPKDRFSAERLKGVDSTLKIQPAELGDSAMYLCASSPRGISPMNTEAFFGQGTRLTVV.

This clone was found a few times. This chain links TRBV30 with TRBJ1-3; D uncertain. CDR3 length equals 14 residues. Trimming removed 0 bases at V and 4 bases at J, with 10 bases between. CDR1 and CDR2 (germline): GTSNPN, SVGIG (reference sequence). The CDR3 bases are TGTGCCTGGAGTGTCGGACTCGCGGGAAACACCATATATTTT. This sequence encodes CAWSVGLAGNTIYF.

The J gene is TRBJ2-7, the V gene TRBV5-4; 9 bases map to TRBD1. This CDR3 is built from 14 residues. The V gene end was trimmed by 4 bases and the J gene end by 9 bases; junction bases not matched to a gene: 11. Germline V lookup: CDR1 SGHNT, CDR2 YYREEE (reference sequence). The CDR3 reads CASSPVPGQGGQYF. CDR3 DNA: TGTGCCAGCAGCCCTGTCCCGGGACAGGGCGGGCAGTACTTC.

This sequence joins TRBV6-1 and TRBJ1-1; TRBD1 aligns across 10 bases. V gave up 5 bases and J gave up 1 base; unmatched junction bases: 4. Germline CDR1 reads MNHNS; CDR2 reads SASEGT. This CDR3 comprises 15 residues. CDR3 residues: CASSTRQGANTEAFF. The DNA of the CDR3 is TGTGCCAGCAGTACCCGACAGGGGGCGAACACTGAAGCTTTCTTT.

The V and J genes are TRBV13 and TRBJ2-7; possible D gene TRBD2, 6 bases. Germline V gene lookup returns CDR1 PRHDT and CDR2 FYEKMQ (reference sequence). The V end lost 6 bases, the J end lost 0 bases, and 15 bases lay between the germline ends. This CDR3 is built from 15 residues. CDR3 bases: TGTGCCAGCAGAAATACTCGGGAGTACTCCTACGAGCAGTACTTC. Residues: CASRNTREYSYEQYF.

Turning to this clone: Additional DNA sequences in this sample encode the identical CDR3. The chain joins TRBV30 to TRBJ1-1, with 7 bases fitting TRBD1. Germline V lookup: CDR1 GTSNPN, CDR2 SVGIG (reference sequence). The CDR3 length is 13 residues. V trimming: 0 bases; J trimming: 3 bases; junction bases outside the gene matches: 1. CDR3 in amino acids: CAWSVGTDTEAFF. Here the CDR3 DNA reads TGTGCCTGGAGTGTAGGGACAGACACTGAAGCTTTCTTT.

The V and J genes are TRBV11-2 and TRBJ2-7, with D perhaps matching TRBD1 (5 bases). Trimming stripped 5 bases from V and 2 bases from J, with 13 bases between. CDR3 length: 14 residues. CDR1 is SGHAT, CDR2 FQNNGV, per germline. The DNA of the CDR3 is TGTGCCAGCAGCCAGATAAGGGGCACCTACGAGCAGTACTTC. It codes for CASSQIRGTYEQYF.

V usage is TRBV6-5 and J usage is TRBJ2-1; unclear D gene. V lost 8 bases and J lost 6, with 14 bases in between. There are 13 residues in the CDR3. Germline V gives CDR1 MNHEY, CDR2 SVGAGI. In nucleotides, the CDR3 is TGTGCCAGCCAGGCCAACCCCTTCAATGAGCAGTTCTTC. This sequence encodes CASQANPFNEQFF.

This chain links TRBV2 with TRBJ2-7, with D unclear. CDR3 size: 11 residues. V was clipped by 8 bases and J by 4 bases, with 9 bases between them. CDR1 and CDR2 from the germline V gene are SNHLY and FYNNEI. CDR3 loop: CASAITYEQYF. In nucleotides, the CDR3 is TGTGCCAGCGCCATTACATACGAGCAGTACTTC.

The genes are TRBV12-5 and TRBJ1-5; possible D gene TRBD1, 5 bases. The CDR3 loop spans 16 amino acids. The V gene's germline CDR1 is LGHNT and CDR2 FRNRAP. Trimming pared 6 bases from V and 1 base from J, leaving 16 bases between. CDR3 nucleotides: TGTGCTAGTGGCCTCATCGACAGTTTCAGCAATCAGCCCCAGCATTTT. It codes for CASGLIDSFSNQPQHF.